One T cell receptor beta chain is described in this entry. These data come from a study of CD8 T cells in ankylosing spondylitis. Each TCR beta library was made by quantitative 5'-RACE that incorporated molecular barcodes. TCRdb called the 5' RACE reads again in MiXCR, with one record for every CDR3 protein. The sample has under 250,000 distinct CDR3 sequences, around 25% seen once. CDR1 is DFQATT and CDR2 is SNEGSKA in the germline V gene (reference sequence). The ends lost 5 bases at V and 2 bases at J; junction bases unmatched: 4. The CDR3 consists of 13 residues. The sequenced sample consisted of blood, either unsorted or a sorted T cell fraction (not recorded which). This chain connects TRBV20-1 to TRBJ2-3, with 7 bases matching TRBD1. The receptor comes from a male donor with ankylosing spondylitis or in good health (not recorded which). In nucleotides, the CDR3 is TGCAGTGCTCTGCAGGGGGTCACAGATACGCAGTATTTT. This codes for CSALQGVTDTQYF.